These 28 T cell receptor beta chains were sequenced from one sample in a study of T-cell memory formation after mild COVID-19. TCRdb reprocessed the 5' RACE reads with MiXCR, giving one entry per CDR3 protein. The profile shows 250,000 to 300,000 distinct CDR3 sequences, roughly 17% of them singletons. The sequenced sample consisted of PBMCs or a T cell subset sorted from them (not recorded which). The receptors stem from a man aged 18 to 30 who had mild COVID-19 (a few samples of this study predate the infection). Cell type and time point are not known.

This clonotype was counted between two and nine times. The J gene is TRBJ2-6, the V gene TRBV27, with D possibly matching TRBD2 (6 bases). CDR1 is MNHEY, CDR2 SMNVEV, per germline (reference sequence). V gave up 5 bases and J gave up 2 bases, with 19 bases separating them. The CDR3 runs to 18 residues. This CDR3 is CASSLTGTGVAGANVLTF. Written as DNA, the CDR3 is TGTGCCAGCAGTCTCACCGGGACTGGGGTCGCTGGGGCCAACGTCCTGACTTTC.

V usage is TRBV18 and J usage is TRBJ1-5; the match to TRBD1 covers 9 bases. The CDR3 spans 15 residues. CDR1 is KGHSH, CDR2 LQKENI, per germline. V was pared by 0 bases and J by 9 bases, with 6 bases of the junction left unmatched. The CDR3 DNA follows: TGTGCCAGCTCACCACCGGGACAGGGAATCGGGCCCCAGCATTTT. This codes for CASSPPGQGIGPQHF.

The V and J genes are TRBV4-1 and TRBJ1-5, with TRBD1 matching 7 bases. V dropped 1 base and J dropped 4; count of bases not matched to a gene: 1. Per the germline V gene, CDR1 is MGHRA and CDR2 is YSYEKL. This CDR3 contains 14 residues. CDR3: CASSQAGGNQPQHF. CDR3 DNA: TGCGCCAGCAGCCAAGCAGGGGGAAATCAGCCCCAGCATTTT.

This clonotype was picked up a small number of times. The rearrangement links TRBV3-1 to TRBJ2-7; 7 nucleotides match TRBD2. Unmatched junction bases numbered 5, after V lost 0 bases and J lost 6 bases. CDR3 size: 14 residues. Germline V gene data show CDR1 as LGHDT and CDR2 as YNNKEL (reference sequence). In nucleotides, the CDR3 is TGTGCCAGCAGCCAAGAGCGAACTAGCGCCGAGCAGTACTTC. This codes for CASSQERTSAEQYF.

This clonotype occurred a few times. The rearrangement uses TRBV18 and TRBJ2-5; perhaps TRBD2 as D (6 bases). V shed 1 base and J shed 4 bases, with 19 bases lying between them. Germline V lookup: CDR1 KGHSH, CDR2 LQKENI. The CDR3 extends over 17 amino acids. The CDR3 sequence: CASSPQWGPGVRETQYF. CDR3 sequence (DNA): TGTGCCAGCTCACCACAGTGGGGCCCGGGGGTTCGAGAGACCCAGTACTTC.

This clonotype has just a few counts. This chain links TRBV18 with TRBJ2-1; 11 nucleotides line up with TRBD2. Losses at the gene ends were 5 bases for V and 1 base for J; bases not matched to a gene: 4. The CDR3 runs 16 residues. Germline lookup yields CDR1 KGHSH and CDR2 LQKENI. CDR3 coding DNA: TGTGCCAGCTCAGCAACTAGCGGGGGTTCCTACAATGAGCAGTTCTTC. It is translated as CASSATSGGSYNEQFF. The entire variable domain, with the rest obtained from reference TRBV18 and TRBJ2-1, is as follows: NAGVMQNPRHLVRRRGQEARLRCSPMKGHSHVYWYRQLPEEGLKFMVYLQKENIIDESGMPKERFSAEFPKEGPSILRIQQVVRGDSAAYFCASSATSGGSYNEQFFGPGTRLTVL.

This clonotype has more than one count but fewer than ten. Here the CDR3 reads CASRWTPTMGETQYF. The CDR3 DNA reads as TGTGCCAGCCGATGGACGCCTACTATGGGGGAGACCCAGTACTTC. J is TRBJ2-5 and V is TRBV7-9; the D is unclear. V lost 8 bases and J lost 5, with 21 bases in between. The CDR3 extends over 15 amino acids. Germline V gene sequence: CDR1 SEHNR, CDR2 FQNEAQ (reference sequence). The full variable domain, its missing parts supplied by reference TRBV7-9 and TRBJ2-5, is DTGVSQNPRHKITKRGQNVTFRCDPISEHNRLYWYRQTLGQGPEFLTYFQNEAQLEKSRLLSDRFSAERPKGSFSTLEIQRTEQGDSAMYLCASRWTPTMGETQYFGPGTRLLVL.

This clonotype was seen at least ten times. The chain carries TRBV2 and TRBJ2-2, with TRBD1 matching over 8 bases. Germline assignment: CDR1 SNHLY and CDR2 FYNNEI. CDR3 length: 15 amino acids. V trimming: 6 bases; J trimming: 0 bases; junction bases outside the gene matches: 3. Here the CDR3 reads CASSRTGTNTGELFF. The CDR3 DNA reads TGTGCCAGCAGCAGGACAGGGACGAACACCGGGGAGCTGTTTTTT.

This clonotype was seen more than once but under ten times. This rearrangement joins TRBV5-4 to TRBJ2-7; 8 bases align to TRBD1. After removal of 4 bases from V and 1 base from J, the junction contained 4 bases not matched to a gene. CDR1 SGHNT and CDR2 YYREEE come from the germline V gene (reference sequence). This CDR3 spans 14 amino acids. The DNA of the CDR3 is TGTGCCAGCAGCCGACAGGGGCCATCCTACGAGCAGTACTTC. Protein: CASSRQGPSYEQYF.

This clonotype was seen more than once but under ten times. This chain joins TRBV7-2 and TRBJ2-3; D is undetermined. V was cut by 6 bases and J by 6 bases, with 10 bases left in between. CDR3 size: 12 residues. CDR1 is SGHTA and CDR2 is FQGNSA in the germline V gene. In DNA form, the CDR3 reads TGTGCCAGCAGTCCATCCTTGGATACGCAGTATTTT. This encodes CASSPSLDTQYF.

CDR3 DNA sequence: TGTGCCAGCAAGTGGGGCGCGGCAGATACGCAGTATTTT. This gives the protein CASKWGAADTQYF. The chain has TRBV12-3 or TRBV12-4 and TRBJ2-3; D is perhaps TRBD1 (5 bases). The CDR3 runs 13 residues. Trimming took off 7 bases at V and 4 bases at J, with 12 bases between the two ends.

V gene TRBV24-1 combines with J gene TRBJ2-7, with D perhaps TRBD1 (5 bases). Trimming took off 12 bases at V and 0 bases at J, with 17 bases between the two ends. The length of the CDR3 is 14 residues. CDR1 KGHDR and CDR2 SFDVKD come from the germline V gene. The CDR3 DNA sequence: TGTGCCGCCCGAACAGGCGCCCACTCCTACGAGCAGTACTTC. It specifies CAARTGAHSYEQYF.

This chain links TRBV5-1 with TRBJ2-3, with TRBD1 matching over 10 bases. The length of the CDR3 is 14 residues. V dropped 3 bases and J dropped 4; count of bases not matched to a gene: 2. CDR1 SGHRS and CDR2 YFSETQ come from the germline V gene. CDR3 residues: CASSSGQGSDTQYF. As DNA, the CDR3 is TGCGCCAGCAGCTCGGGACAGGGGTCAGATACGCAGTATTTT.

This clonotype was observed a handful of times. This rearrangement joins TRBV5-1 to TRBJ2-7; 7 bases map to TRBD2. The CDR3 loop spans 15 amino acids. CDR1 SGHRS and CDR2 YFSETQ come from the germline V gene. Trimming at V came to 1 base and at J to 0 bases, leaving 4 bases not matched to a gene. Here the CDR3 reads CASSLRGGYSYEQYF. CDR3 nucleotide sequence: TGCGCCAGCAGCTTGAGGGGAGGGTACTCCTACGAGCAGTACTTC.

The chain uses TRBV15 and TRBJ2-7; D is perhaps TRBD2 (5 bases). CDR1 is LNHNV and CDR2 is YYDKDF in the germline V gene (reference sequence). Trimming removed 5 bases from V and 5 bases from J, with 16 bases in between. The CDR3 extends over 14 amino acids. CDR3 sequence: CATSATRGFNEQYV. CDR3 sequence (DNA): TGTGCCACCAGCGCAACTCGGGGTTTCAACGAGCAGTACGTC.

V usage is TRBV20-1 and J usage is TRBJ1-1; D call uncertain. V lost 3 bases to trimming and J lost 1 base, with 12 bases between them. Germline V CDR1 and CDR2: DFQATT, SNEGSKA (reference sequence). CDR3 length equals 14 residues. The CDR3 loop reads CSARGSAENTEAFF. In DNA, the CDR3 is TGCAGTGCTAGGGGTTCAGCCGAGAACACTGAAGCTTTCTTT.

This clonotype has a handful of counts. The chain carries TRBV6-4 and TRBJ2-6; D unclear. This CDR3 has 14 amino acids. Trimming stripped 4 bases from V and 2 bases from J, with 6 bases between. The germline gives CDR1 MRHNA, CDR2 SNTAGT. As DNA, the CDR3 is TGTGCCAGCAGTGTCCTCCCTGGGGCCAACGTCCTGACTTTC. Residues: CASSVLPGANVLTF.

As for this clonotype: This CDR3 fails to terminate in the conserved phenylalanine or tryptophan, so it likely reflects a read error. The chain uses TRBV6-5 and TRBJ1-1; tentative D call: TRBD1 (5 bases). This CDR3 spans 15 amino acids. V gave up 7 bases and J gave up 2 bases, with 17 bases separating them. Germline values: CDR1 MNHEY, CDR2 SVGAGI. Here the CDR3 reads CASKYGQLINTEAFS. The CDR3 nucleotides read TGTGCCAGCAAGTACGGACAACTTATCAACACTGAAGCTTTCTCT.

The CDR3 nucleotides read TGCAGCGTGCCGGAGGCGTTTGCTCACTATGGCTACACCTTC. It is translated as CSVPEAFAHYGYTF. V gene TRBV29-1 combines with J gene TRBJ1-2; the D is unclear. The germline V and J ends were trimmed by 6 bases and 3 bases, with 17 bases remaining between them. This CDR3 is 14 amino acids long. The V gene's germline CDR1 is SQVTM and CDR2 ANQGSEA. The complete variable domain, with remaining parts taken from reference TRBV29-1 and TRBJ1-2, reads SAVISQKPSRDICQRGTSLTIQCQVDSQVTMMFWYRQQPGQSLTLIATANQGSEATYESGFVIDKFPISRPNLTFSTLTVSNMSPEDSSIYLCSVPEAFAHYGYTFGSGTRLTVV.

This clonotype was seen only a few times. The chain combines TRBV7-9 with TRBJ2-2, with no clear D. CDR3 length: 10 amino acids. The V gene lost 11 bases and the J gene lost 6 bases, with 7 bases spanning the gap. Germline CDR1 SEHNR, CDR2 FQNEAQ (reference sequence). The CDR3 loop reads CARGSGELFF. The CDR3 coding sequence is TGTGCCCGCGGATCCGGGGAGCTGTTTTTT.

The chain carries TRBV6-1 and TRBJ1-6; D uncertain. This CDR3 comprises 15 residues. V shed 4 bases and J shed 8 bases, with 15 bases lying between them. Germline loops: CDR1 MNHNS, CDR2 SASEGT. This CDR3 is CASSGNGRGYSPLHF. DNA of the CDR3: TGTGCCAGCAGTGGAAACGGTCGCGGGTATTCACCCCTCCACTTT.

In this sample, this clonotype turned up a few times. J is TRBJ1-6 and V is TRBV3-1; 8 nucleotides match TRBD1. After removal of 2 bases from V and 8 bases from J, the junction contained 2 bases not matched to a gene. Germline V gene sequence: CDR1 LGHDT, CDR2 YNNKEL (reference sequence). The CDR3 consists of 14 residues. The CDR3 sequence: CASSQSTGDSPLHF. The CDR3 nucleotides read TGTGCCAGCAGCCAATCGACAGGGGATTCACCCCTCCACTTT.

This chain uses TRBV5-6 with TRBJ2-5, with D perhaps assigned TRBD1 or TRBD2 (6 bases each). The CDR3 runs to 14 residues. Trimming cost V 3 bases and J 6 bases, with 15 bases left between them. In germline, CDR1 is SGHDT, CDR2 YYEEEE. Here the CDR3 reads CASSWAEGGQTQYF. Here the CDR3 DNA reads TGTGCCAGCAGCTGGGCCGAGGGGGGACAGACCCAGTACTTC.

Only a few counts were recorded for this clonotype. V usage is TRBV18 and J usage is TRBJ2-7, with 9 bases aligning to TRBD2. This CDR3 is 15 amino acids long. Germline CDR1 and CDR2: KGHSH and LQKENI. Trimming cost V 2 bases and J 4 bases; bases outside gene matches: 6. CDR3 bases: TGTGCCAGCTCACCAGGAGCGGGGGGCGGATACGAGCAGTACGTC. As protein: CASSPGAGGGYEQYV.

This clonotype has more than one count but fewer than ten. The V and J genes are TRBV7-2 and TRBJ2-1; D call uncertain. Between the trimmed V and J ends, which lost 1 base and 8 bases, there was a span of 12 bases. Per the germline V gene, CDR1 is SGHTA and CDR2 is FQGNSA. The CDR3 extends over 14 amino acids. The CDR3 loop is CASSLDPTRDEQFF. In nucleotides, the CDR3 is TGTGCCAGCAGCTTAGACCCGACTCGAGATGAGCAGTTCTTC.

A few counts support this clonotype. V and J are TRBV7-8 and TRBJ2-1; D not resolved. This CDR3 region has 14 residues. CDR1 and CDR2 from the germline V gene are SGHVS and FQNEAQ. The V end lost 5 bases, the J end lost 0 bases, and 8 bases lay between the germline ends. The CDR3 protein is CASSALSSYNEQFF. Written as DNA, the CDR3 is TGTGCCAGCAGCGCCTTGAGCTCCTACAATGAGCAGTTCTTC.

The V and J genes are TRBV9 and TRBJ1-4; the D is unclear. CDR3 size: 13 residues. Germline-derived CDR1 and CDR2 are SGDLS and YYNGEE. The V end was cut by 4 bases, the J end by 5 bases, with 9 bases between. CDR3 protein: CASSPRLNEKLFF. DNA for the CDR3: TGTGCCAGCAGCCCCCGACTAAATGAAAAACTGTTTTTT.

This clonotype was detected many times. This chain uses TRBV7-2 with TRBJ2-5; D is perhaps TRBD1 or TRBD2 (5 bases each). V lost 3 bases, J lost 7 bases, and 18 bases lay in between. Looked up from germline, CDR1 is SGHTA and CDR2 is FQGNSA. CDR3 length: 15 residues. CDR3 bases: TGTGCCAGCAGCTTTATTTGGGGGAATGACGGGACCCAGTACTTC. Protein: CASSFIWGNDGTQYF.